Below, one TCR beta chain is given with its context. This sample is part of a study of T cell responses to AZD1222 COVID-19 vaccine. Profiled with immunoSEQ multiplex PCR; TCRdb holds only in-frame clones, not every one. The sample includes about 140,000 clones, roughly nine tenths of them seen just once. CDR3 length: 17 residues. Germline V gene lookup returns CDR1 MDHEN and CDR2 SYDVKM. The trim removed 6 bases at V and 2 bases at J, leaving 13 bases unmatched. The V and J genes are TRBV28 and TRBJ1-5; TRBD1 agrees at 7 bases. Source: peripheral blood, taken on day 0 of AZD1222 vaccination. This receptor was obtained from an adult in good health. CDR3 nucleotides: TGTGCCAGCAGCAACTCAGGAGGGGGCTTGGGCAATCAGCCCCAGCATTTT. Protein product: CASSNSGGGLGNQPQHF.